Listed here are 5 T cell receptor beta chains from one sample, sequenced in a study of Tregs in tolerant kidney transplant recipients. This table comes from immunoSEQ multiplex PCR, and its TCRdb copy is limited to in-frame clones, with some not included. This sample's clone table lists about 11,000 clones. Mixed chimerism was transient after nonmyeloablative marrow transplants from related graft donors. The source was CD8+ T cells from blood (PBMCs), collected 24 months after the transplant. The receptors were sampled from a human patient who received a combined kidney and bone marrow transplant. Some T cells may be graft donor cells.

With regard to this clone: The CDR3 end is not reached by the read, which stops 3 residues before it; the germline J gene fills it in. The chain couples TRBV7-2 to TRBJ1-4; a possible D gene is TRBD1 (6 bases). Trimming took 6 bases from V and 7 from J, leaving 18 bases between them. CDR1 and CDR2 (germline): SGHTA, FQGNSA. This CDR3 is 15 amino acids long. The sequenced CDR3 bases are TGTGCCAGCAGTCAAAGGGGGGGTCGGCTTGAAAAA. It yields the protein CASSQRGGRLEK. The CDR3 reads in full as CASSQRGGRLEKLFF.

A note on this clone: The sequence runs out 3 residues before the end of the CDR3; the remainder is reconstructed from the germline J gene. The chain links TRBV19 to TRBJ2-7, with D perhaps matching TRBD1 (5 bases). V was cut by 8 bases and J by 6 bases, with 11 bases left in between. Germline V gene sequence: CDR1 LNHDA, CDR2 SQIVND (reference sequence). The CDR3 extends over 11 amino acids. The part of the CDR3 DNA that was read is TGTGCCAGTGGGGCAGTGGGCGAG. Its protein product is CASGAVGE. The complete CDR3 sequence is CASGAVGEQYF.

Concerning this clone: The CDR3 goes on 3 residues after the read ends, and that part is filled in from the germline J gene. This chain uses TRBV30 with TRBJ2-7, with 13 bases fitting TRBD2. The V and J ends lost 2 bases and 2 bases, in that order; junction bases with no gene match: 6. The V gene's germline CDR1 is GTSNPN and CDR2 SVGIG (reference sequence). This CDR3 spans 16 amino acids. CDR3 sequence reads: CAWSSPGTSGAYEQYF. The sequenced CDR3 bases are TGTGCCTGGAGTTCCCCTGGGACTAGCGGGGCCTACGAG.

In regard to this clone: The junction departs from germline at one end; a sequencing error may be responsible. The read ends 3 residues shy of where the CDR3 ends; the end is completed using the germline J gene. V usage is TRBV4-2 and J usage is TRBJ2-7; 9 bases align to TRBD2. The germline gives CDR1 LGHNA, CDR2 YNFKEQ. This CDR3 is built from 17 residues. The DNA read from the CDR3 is TGCGCCAGCAGCCAAGATTCCCTAGCGGGATTGGGCTACGAG. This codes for CASSQDSLAGLGYE. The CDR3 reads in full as CASSQDSLAGLGYEQYF.

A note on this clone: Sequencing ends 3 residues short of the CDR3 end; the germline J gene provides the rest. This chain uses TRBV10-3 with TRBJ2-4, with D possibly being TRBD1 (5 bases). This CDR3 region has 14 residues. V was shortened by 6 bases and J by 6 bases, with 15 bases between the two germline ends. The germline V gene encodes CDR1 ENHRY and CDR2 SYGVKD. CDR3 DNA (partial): TGTGCCATCAGGCAGGGTATTGGGGCAAACATT. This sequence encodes CAIRQGIGANI. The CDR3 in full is CAIRQGIGANIQYF.